These 20 T cell receptor beta chains originate from one sample sequenced in a study of PD-1 blockade in classical Hodgkin lymphoma. All patients relapsed after autologous stem cell transplantation, and brentuximab vedotin exposure varied. Libraries were prepared by immunoSEQ multiplex PCR; TCRdb keeps only in-frame clonotypes and omits some of them. The table has 43,000 or so clones, about 88% seen once. This specimen was peripheral blood mononuclear cells (PBMCs), taken at baseline. The receptors originated from a human donor with classical Hodgkin lymphoma.

V and J are TRBV20-1 and TRBJ1-1; tentatively, D is TRBD1 (5 bases). The germline V gene encodes CDR1 DFQATT and CDR2 SNEGSKA (reference sequence). Trimming stripped 5 bases from V and 5 bases from J, with 9 bases between. The CDR3 spans 11 residues. The chain's CDR3 is CSAPTETEAFF. The CDR3 nucleotides read TGCAGTGCTCCGACAGAAACTGAAGCTTTCTTT.

This CDR3 is CASSSDRYGYTF. CDR3 sequence (DNA): TGTGCCAGCAGTTCGGACAGATATGGCTACACCTTC. The V and J genes are TRBV27 and TRBJ1-2; D might be TRBD1 (6 bases). The CDR3 covers 12 residues. The V and J ends lost 4 bases and 5 bases respectively, with 8 bases between them. Germline CDR1 MNHEY, CDR2 SMNVEV (reference sequence).

CDR3 region: CASSPPGQAYGYTF. The CDR3 DNA sequence: TGTGCCAGCAGCCCCCCAGGGCAGGCGTATGGCTACACCTTC. The chain carries TRBV28 and TRBJ1-2, with TRBD1 as a possible D gene (5 bases). The germline CDR1 and CDR2 sequences are MDHEN and SYDVKM. The V gene lost 6 bases and the J gene lost 5 bases, with 16 bases spanning the gap. This CDR3 comprises 14 residues.

This clone has just one count. This chain connects TRBV14 to TRBJ2-7; D gene ambiguous. There are 15 residues in the CDR3. The V gene lost 1 base and the J gene lost 1 base, with 11 bases spanning the gap. Germline V gene data show CDR1 as SGHDN and CDR2 as FVKESK. The CDR3 spells CASSQVPYPSYEQYF. CDR3 DNA sequence: TGTGCCAGCAGCCAAGTCCCGTACCCGTCCTACGAGCAGTACTTC.

This chain connects TRBV6-5 to TRBJ2-5; tentatively, D is TRBD1 (7 bases). The CDR3 sequence is 15 residues long. The germline CDR1 and CDR2 sequences are MNHEY and SVGAGI. Trimming pared 0 bases from V and 5 bases from J, leaving 13 bases between. The CDR3 bases are TGTGCCAGCAGTTACTCGGAGGGGGCGGTGGAGACCCAGTACTTC. As protein: CASSYSEGAVETQYF.

The chain carries TRBV29-1 and TRBJ1-1; D not resolved. Germline assignment: CDR1 SQVTM and CDR2 ANQGSEA. The CDR3 loop spans 13 amino acids. Trimming took off 3 bases at V and 6 bases at J, with 14 bases between the two ends. The CDR3 region is CSVEFVGNAEAFF. The CDR3 nucleotides are TGCAGCGTTGAGTTTGTGGGAAACGCTGAAGCTTTCTTT.

The chain couples TRBV7-2 to TRBJ2-7, with D uncertain. This CDR3 region has 13 residues. V gave up 0 bases and J gave up 3 bases, with 6 bases separating them. Germline V CDR1 and CDR2: SGHTA, FQGNSA. The CDR3 bases are TGTGCCAGCAGCTTAGCCGAGAACTACGAGCAGTACTTC. Translating gives CASSLAENYEQYF.

The chain combines TRBV2 with TRBJ2-7, with TRBD1 identical over 10 bases. From germline, CDR1 is SNHLY and CDR2 FYNNEI. Trimming took 7 bases from V and 4 from J; bases not matched to a gene: 10. This CDR3 spans 15 amino acids. CDR3 sequence reads: CASNYGTGDPYEQYF. The CDR3 DNA reads as TGTGCCAGCAACTACGGGACAGGGGACCCATACGAGCAGTACTTC.

Here the CDR3 reads CASKAGGPGEQYF. The CDR3 DNA reads as TGTGCCAGCAAAGCGGGAGGGCCGGGCGAGCAGTACTTC. The V call is TRBV19, the J call TRBJ2-7; TRBD2 matches 10 bases. This CDR3 is 13 amino acids long. The V gene's germline CDR1 is LNHDA and CDR2 SQIVND (reference sequence). With V trimmed by 9 bases and J by 6 bases, 8 bases remained unmatched.

This clone was detected only once. The chain is built from TRBV5-1 and TRBJ1-2; 10 bases match TRBD1. CDR1 is SGHRS, CDR2 YFSETQ, per germline. CDR3 length: 17 amino acids. Trimming removed 3 bases from V and 1 base from J; junction bases left unmatched: 9. The CDR3 sequence: CASSSSGTGADNYGYTF. The CDR3 DNA is TGCGCCAGCAGCTCCTCCGGGACAGGGGCAGATAACTATGGCTACACCTTC.

The chain recombines TRBV11-1 with TRBJ2-7; 13 bases align to TRBD2. The trim removed 5 bases at V and 2 bases at J, leaving 3 bases unmatched. The CDR3 length is 15 residues. The germline CDR1 and CDR2 sequences are SGHAT and FQDESV (reference sequence). The CDR3 loop reads CASSQGLAGPYEQYF. The DNA for the CDR3 is TGTGCCAGCAGCCAGGGACTAGCGGGGCCCTACGAGCAGTACTTC.

CDR3 DNA sequence: TGTGCCAGCAGGGTTCCACGGGACAGGGCGGCCCAGTACTTC. It translates to CASRVPRDRAAQYF. The chain is built from TRBV2 and TRBJ2-5; TRBD1 aligns across 9 bases. This CDR3 is 14 amino acids long. Germline V CDR1 and CDR2: SNHLY, FYNNEI. V was clipped by 6 bases and J by 9 bases; unmatched bases: 11.

The rearrangement uses TRBV14 and TRBJ1-4, with D hard to call. The V end was cut by 2 bases, the J end by 6 bases, with 10 bases between. The CDR3 is 14 amino acids. Germline V lookup: CDR1 SGHDN, CDR2 FVKESK. The CDR3 loop reads CASSQRDGYEKLFF. The CDR3 DNA is TGTGCCAGCAGCCAACGCGACGGTTATGAAAAACTGTTTTTT.

The chain joins TRBV29-1 to TRBJ2-3, with 7 bases fitting TRBD1. The germline gives CDR1 SQVTM, CDR2 ANQGSEA. V was clipped by 2 bases and J by 2 bases; unmatched bases: 19. The CDR3 contains 19 residues. CDR3 bases: TGCAGCGTTGAATCTAGTGGGACAGCTTCCCTATATAACACAGATACGCAGTATTTT. It codes for CSVESSGTASLYNTDTQYF.

The chain couples TRBV4-1 to TRBJ2-7; 10 positions agree with TRBD2. CDR1 MGHRA and CDR2 YSYEKL come from the germline V gene. This CDR3 comprises 15 residues. J gave up 3 bases and V 3 bases, and 5 bases lay outside the gene matches. CDR3 sequence: CASSHGLAEGYEQYF. CDR3 nucleotides: TGCGCCAGCAGCCATGGACTAGCGGAAGGCTACGAGCAGTACTTC.

J is TRBJ1-2 and V is TRBV6-5; 7 positions match TRBD1. Germline V gives CDR1 MNHEY, CDR2 SVGAGI. This CDR3 comprises 12 residues. V trimming: 5 bases; J trimming: 7 bases; junction bases outside the gene matches: 4. In nucleotides, the CDR3 is TGTGCCAGCAGTATTCGGGACAGTGGCTACACCTTC. Protein: CASSIRDSGYTF.

The rearrangement uses TRBV5-4 and TRBJ2-1; 9 positions match TRBD2. The V gene end was trimmed by 4 bases and the J gene end by 12 bases; junction bases not matched to a gene: 20. This CDR3 comprises 17 residues. CDR1 and CDR2 (germline): SGHNT, YYREEE (reference sequence). Here the CDR3 reads CASSDSPGASGAQGQFF. CDR3 nucleotide sequence: TGTGCCAGCAGCGACAGCCCTGGGGCTAGCGGGGCGCAGGGGCAGTTCTTC.

The V and J genes are TRBV28 and TRBJ2-5, with D possibly being TRBD1 (6 bases). The CDR3 has 15 residues. The ends were cut back, 3 bases at V and 7 bases at J, with 18 bases in the middle. From germline, CDR1 is MDHEN and CDR2 SYDVKM. The CDR3 sequence: CASSFGSPGVGTQYF. The CDR3 nucleotides read TGTGCCAGCAGTTTCGGCTCCCCAGGGGTTGGGACCCAGTACTTC.

V usage is TRBV7-3 and J usage is TRBJ2-5, with TRBD1 identical over 9 bases. CDR1 is SGHTA, CDR2 FQGTGA, per germline. After removal of 5 bases from V and 5 bases from J, the junction contained 3 bases not matched to a gene. There are 13 residues in the CDR3. The CDR3 coding sequence is TGTGCCAGCAGCGTCGGGACAGGGGAGACCCAGTACTTC. Amino acid sequence: CASSVGTGETQYF.

The sample holds one count of this clone. The rearrangement joins TRBV27 to TRBJ2-7; D unclear. Germline lookup yields CDR1 MNHEY and CDR2 SMNVEV (reference sequence). V was pared by 0 bases and J by 3 bases, with 9 bases between. The CDR3 loop spans 14 amino acids. In DNA, the CDR3 is TGTGCCAGCAGTTTATCTAGTGCCCACTACGAGCAGTACTTC. Its protein is CASSLSSAHYEQYF.